The sequence of this TCR beta chain was determined in a study of CD8+CD57+ T cells in acquired aplastic anemia. Study-wide background: Sorted CD4+ plus CD8+ cells gave DNA averaging roughly 3 ug. Healthy donor sequencing depth: roughly 10 million CD4+, around 12 million CD8+ reads.

Investigators profiled TCR beta VDJ and CDR3 from genomic DNA template. MiXCR, applied by TCRdb to the reads, yields one record per CDR3 protein. The table lists about 110,000 distinct CDR3 sequences, about half of them singletons. Trimming shortened V by 3 bases and J by 12 bases, and 20 bases separated the two germline ends. Germline V lookup: CDR1 LGHNT, CDR2 FRNRAP. CDR3 length: 14 amino acids. The study's findings and limits: Between the patient and control groups, CD8+ Simpson's diversity did not differ significantly. Both patients and controls carried the same twenty-nine CD8+ CDR3 sequences.

This clonotype was seen just once. Antigen unknown. With a much larger clone just one base away, this may be a read error. This TCR was recovered from a human donor in good health, serving as a control. The rearrangement joins TRBV12-5 to TRBJ1-1, with D tentatively TRBD1 (6 bases). Material: sorted CD4+, CD8+, or CD8+CD57+ T cells (not recorded which) from PBMCs. In DNA form, the CDR3 reads TGTGCTAGTGGTTTTTGGGATTCACAGGGTGCATCTTTCTTT. This gives the protein CASGFWDSQGASFF.